This T cell receptor beta chain is drawn from a study of CD8+CD57+ T cells in acquired aplastic anemia. General study findings and limits: Patients had around 30 CD8+ CDR3 sequences in common with controls (the shared set).

Those patients picked for sequencing had displayed CD8+CD57+ cell expansion on flow cytometry. Severe acquired aplastic anemia was the diagnosis recorded for all patients. Receipt of therapy had not occurred in any patient by the time of blood sampling. Germline lookup yields CDR1 SGHVS and CDR2 FQNEAQ. V trimming: 5 bases; J trimming: 6 bases; junction bases outside the gene matches: 6. This CDR3 has 14 amino acids. Comments on this clonotype: Its antigen is unknown.

The study profiled TCR beta VDJ and CDR3 using genomic DNA as template. TCRdb processed the reads anew with MiXCR; each CDR3 protein has one entry. The sample gives 300,000 or so distinct CDR3 sequences, 45% to 65% of which show up once; approximately 1.2% is in the top ten. The chain combines TRBV7-8 with TRBJ2-1; 8 nucleotides align to TRBD1. This receptor was obtained from a human donor with aplastic anemia. The sample was sorted CD4+, CD8+, or CD8+CD57+ T cells (not recorded which) from PBMCs. The CDR3 bases are TGTGCCAGCAGCCCTGTCGGGACAGGCAATGAGCAGTTCTTC. It translates to CASSPVGTGNEQFF.